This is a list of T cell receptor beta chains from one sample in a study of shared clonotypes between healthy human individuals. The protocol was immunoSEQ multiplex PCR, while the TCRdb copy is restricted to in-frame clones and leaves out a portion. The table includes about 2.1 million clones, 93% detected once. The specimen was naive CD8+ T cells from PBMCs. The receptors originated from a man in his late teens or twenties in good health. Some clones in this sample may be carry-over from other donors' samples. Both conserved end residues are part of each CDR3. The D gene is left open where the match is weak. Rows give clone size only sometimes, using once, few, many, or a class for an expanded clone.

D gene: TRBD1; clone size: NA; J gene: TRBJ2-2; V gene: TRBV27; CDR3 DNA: TGTGCCAGCAGTCCAAGACAGGGATTCGCCGGGGAGCTGTTTTTT; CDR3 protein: CASSPRQGFAGELFF
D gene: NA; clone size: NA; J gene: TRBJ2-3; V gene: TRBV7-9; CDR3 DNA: TGTGCCAGCAGCCACCCTGGGGAGTGGGATACGCAGTATTTT; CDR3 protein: CASSHPGEWDTQYF
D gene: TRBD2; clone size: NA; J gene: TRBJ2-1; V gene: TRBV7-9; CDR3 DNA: TGTGCCAGCAGCTTAGCGGTTGCGGGAGGGTACAATGAGCAGTTCTTC; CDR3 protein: CASSLAVAGGYNEQFF
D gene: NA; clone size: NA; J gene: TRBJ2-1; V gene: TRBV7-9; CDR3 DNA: TGTGCCAGCAGCGTCCGGAGAGGGAGCTCCTACAATGAGCAGTTCTTC; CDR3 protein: CASSVRRGSSYNEQFF
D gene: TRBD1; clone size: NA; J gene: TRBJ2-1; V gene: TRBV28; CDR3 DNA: TGTGCCAGCAGCAAACCCAGAACGACAGGGTTGGGAGCTGAGCAGTTCTTC; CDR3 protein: CASSKPRTTGLGAEQFF
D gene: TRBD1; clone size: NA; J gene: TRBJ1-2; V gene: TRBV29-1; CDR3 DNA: TGCAGCGATAGTTCAGGGGGTAACGACTATGGCTACACCTTC; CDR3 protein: CSDSSGGNDYGYTF
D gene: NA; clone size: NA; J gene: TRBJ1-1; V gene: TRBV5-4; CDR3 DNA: TGTGCCAGCAGCCTCGGGGGGCTGAACACTGAAGCTTTCTTT; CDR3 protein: CASSLGGLNTEAFF
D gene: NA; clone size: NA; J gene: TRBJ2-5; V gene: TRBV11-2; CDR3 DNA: TGTGCCAGCAGCACAGGGCCCCAAGAGACCCAGTACTTC; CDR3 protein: CASSTGPQETQYF
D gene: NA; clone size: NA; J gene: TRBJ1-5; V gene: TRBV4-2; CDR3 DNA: TGTGCCAGCAGCCAAGTTGGCCAGCCCCAGCATTTT; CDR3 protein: CASSQVGQPQHF
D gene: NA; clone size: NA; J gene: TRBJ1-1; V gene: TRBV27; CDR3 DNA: TGTGCCAGCAGTTTCGGCAGGGCGTTCCGCACTGAAGCTTTCTTT; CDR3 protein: CASSFGRAFRTEAFF
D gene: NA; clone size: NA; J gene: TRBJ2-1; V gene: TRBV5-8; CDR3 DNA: TGTGCCAGCAGCTTGGTGGGGGGCTCCTACAATGAGCAGTTCTTC; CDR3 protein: CASSLVGGSYNEQFF
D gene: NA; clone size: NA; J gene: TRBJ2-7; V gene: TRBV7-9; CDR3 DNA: TGTGCCAGCAGCGGGCCAATGGGTAACGAGCAGTACTTC; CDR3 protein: CASSGPMGNEQYF
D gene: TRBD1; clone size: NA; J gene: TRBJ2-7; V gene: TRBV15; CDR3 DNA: TGTGCCACCAGCGGCCGAAACAGGGGCGGTAGCTCCTACGAGCAGTACTTC; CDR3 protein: CATSGRNRGGSSYEQYF
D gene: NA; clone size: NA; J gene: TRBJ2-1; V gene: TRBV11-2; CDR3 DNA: TGTGCCAGCAGCTTATGGTATGAGGAGAGCTCCTACAATGAGCAGTTCTTC; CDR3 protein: CASSLWYEESSYNEQFF
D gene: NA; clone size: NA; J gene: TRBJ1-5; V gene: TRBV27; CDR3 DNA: TGTGCCAGCAGCATCGGGGGGAGGCAAAATCAGCCCCAGCATTTT; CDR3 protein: CASSIGGRQNQPQHF
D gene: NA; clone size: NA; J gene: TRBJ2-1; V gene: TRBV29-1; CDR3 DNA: TGCAGCGTTGTCCGGGGGACCTACAATGAGCAGTTCTTC; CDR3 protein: CSVVRGTYNEQFF
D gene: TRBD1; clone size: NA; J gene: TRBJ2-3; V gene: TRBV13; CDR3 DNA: TGTGCCAGCAGCTTAGAAGGACAGGGGGCAGCTTCTAGCACAGATACGCAGTATTTT; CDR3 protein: CASSLEGQGAASSTDTQYF
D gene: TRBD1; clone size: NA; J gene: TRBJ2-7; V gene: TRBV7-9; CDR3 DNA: TGTGCCAGCAGCTTAGGCACGTCGGGACAGGAACTTTACGAGCAGTACTTC; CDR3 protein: CASSLGTSGQELYEQYF
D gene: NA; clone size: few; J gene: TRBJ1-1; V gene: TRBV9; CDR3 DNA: TGTGCCAGCAGCATCCTCGGGCAGATGAACACTGAAGCTTTCTTT; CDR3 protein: CASSILGQMNTEAFF
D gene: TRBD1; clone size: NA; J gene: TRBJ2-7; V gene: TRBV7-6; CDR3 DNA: TGTGCCAGCAGCTTCGGACAGGGACCCTACGAGCAGTACTTC; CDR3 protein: CASSFGQGPYEQYF
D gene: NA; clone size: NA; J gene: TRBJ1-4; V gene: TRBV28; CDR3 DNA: TGTGCCAGCAGCCGCCCCTCGGACTGGTCTAATGAAAAACTGTTTTTT; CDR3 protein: CASSRPSDWSNEKLFF
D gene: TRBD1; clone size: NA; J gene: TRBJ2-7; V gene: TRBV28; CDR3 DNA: TGTGCCAGCAGTCCCCCGGGACAGGGGGCCTACGAGCAGTACTTC; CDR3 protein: CASSPPGQGAYEQYF
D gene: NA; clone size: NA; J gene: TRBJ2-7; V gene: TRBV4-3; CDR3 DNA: TGCGCCAGCAGTCCCGGCAGACGGGGCTACGAGCAGTACTTC; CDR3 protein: CASSPGRRGYEQYF
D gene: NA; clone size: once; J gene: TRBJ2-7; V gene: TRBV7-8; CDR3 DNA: TGTGCCAGCAGCTTAGCCCGGCAGACCTCCTACGAGCAGTACTTC; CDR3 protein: CASSLARQTSYEQYF
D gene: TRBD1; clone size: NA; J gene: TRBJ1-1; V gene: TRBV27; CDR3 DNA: TGTGCCAGCAGTTTGCGACAGGGGATCATGAACACTGAAGCTTTCTTT; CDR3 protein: CASSLRQGIMNTEAFF
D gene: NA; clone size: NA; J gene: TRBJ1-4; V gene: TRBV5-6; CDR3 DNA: TGTGCCAGCAGCTTTGCAACTAATGAAAAACTGTTTTTT; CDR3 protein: CASSFATNEKLFF
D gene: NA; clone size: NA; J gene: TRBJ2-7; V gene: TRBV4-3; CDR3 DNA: TGCGCCAGCAGCCAAGCTAGGACTGCGAGGGGCTACGAGCAGTACTTC; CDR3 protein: CASSQARTARGYEQYF
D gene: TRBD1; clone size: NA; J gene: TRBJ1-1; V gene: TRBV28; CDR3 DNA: TGTGCCAGCAGTGGACAGGGGGCTGAAGCTTTCTTT; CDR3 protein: CASSGQGAEAFF
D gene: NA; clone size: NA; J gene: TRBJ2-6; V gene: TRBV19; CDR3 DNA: TGTGCCAGTAGTAACCGGGACGCATCTGTCCTGACTTTC; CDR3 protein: CASSNRDASVLTF
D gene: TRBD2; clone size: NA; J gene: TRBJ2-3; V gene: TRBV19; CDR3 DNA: TGTGCCAGTAGTAGACAGGGACAGGGTTTTGGACTAGCGGGATCGGGTACGCAGTATTTT; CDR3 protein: CASSRQGQGFGLAGSGTQYF
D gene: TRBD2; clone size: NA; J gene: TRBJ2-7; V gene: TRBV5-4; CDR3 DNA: TGTGCCAGCAGCTTGAAGCGGGAGAGGACTGAGGACGAGCAGTACTTC; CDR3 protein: CASSLKRERTEDEQYF
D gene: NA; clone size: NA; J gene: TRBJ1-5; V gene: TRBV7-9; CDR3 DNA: TGTGCCAGCAGCCCCCCGGGCAGGAATCAGCCCCAGCATTTT; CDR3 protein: CASSPPGRNQPQHF
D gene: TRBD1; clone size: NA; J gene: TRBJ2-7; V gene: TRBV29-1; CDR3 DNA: TGCAGCGTCTTAGGGGGCGCGGTCGGCGAGCAGTACTTC; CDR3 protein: CSVLGGAVGEQYF
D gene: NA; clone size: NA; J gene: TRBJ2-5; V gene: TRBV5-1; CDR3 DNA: TGCGCCAGCAGACAGGACCGGGGGTGGGAGACCCAGTACTTC; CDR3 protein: CASRQDRGWETQYF
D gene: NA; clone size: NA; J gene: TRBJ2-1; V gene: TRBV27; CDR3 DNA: TGTGCCAGCAGTTCTACCAGCGGAGACCCCTACAATGAGCAGTTCTTC; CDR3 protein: CASSSTSGDPYNEQFF
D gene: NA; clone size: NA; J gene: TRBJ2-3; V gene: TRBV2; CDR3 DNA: TGTGCCAGCAGTGAAGGGGCAGGATGCACAGATACGCAGTATTTT; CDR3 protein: CASSEGAGCTDTQYF
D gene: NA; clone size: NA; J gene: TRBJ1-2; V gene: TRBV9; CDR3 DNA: TGTGCCAGCAGCGAGTCCGGGGGCGGCTACACCTTC; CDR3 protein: CASSESGGGYTF
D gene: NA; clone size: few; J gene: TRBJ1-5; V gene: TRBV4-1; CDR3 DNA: TGCGCCAGCAGCCCGACCATGGGGGGGCAGCCCCAGCATTTT; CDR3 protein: CASSPTMGGQPQHF
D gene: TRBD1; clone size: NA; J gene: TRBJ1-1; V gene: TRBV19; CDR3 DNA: TGTGCCAGTAGTACCGGACAGGTGAGGGTGAACACTGAAGCTTTCTTT; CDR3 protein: CASSTGQVRVNTEAFF
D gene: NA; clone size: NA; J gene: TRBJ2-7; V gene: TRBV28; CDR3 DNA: TGTGCCAGCAGTCCCACTTTCGAATCCTACGAGCAGTACTTC; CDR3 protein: CASSPTFESYEQYF
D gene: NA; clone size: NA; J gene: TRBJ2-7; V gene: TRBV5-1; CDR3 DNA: TGCGCCAGCAGCGGGGACTCCTACGAGCAGTACTTC; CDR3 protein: CASSGDSYEQYF
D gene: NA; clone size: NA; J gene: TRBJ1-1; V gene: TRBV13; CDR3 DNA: TGTGCCAGCAGCCTGGGGGGCATGAACACTGAAGCTTTCTTT; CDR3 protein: CASSLGGMNTEAFF
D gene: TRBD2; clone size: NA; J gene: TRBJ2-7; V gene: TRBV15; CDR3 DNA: TGTGCCACCAGCACACCCCGGGGGGGGAGGAACGAGCAGTACTTC; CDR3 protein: CATSTPRGGRNEQYF
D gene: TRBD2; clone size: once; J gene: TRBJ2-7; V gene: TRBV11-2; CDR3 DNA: TGTGCCAGCAGCTTAGGGGTAACTAGCGGGTTTCGGGAGCAGTACTTC; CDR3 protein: CASSLGVTSGFREQYF
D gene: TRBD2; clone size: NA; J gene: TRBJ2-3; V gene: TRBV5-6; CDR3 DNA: TGTGCCAGCAGCCATTCCACGAGGACTAGCGGGAGAACAGATACGCAGTATTTT; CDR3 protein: CASSHSTRTSGRTDTQYF
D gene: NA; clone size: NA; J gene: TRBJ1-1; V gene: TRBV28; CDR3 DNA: TGTGCCAGCAGTTTAGAGGCAGAAAACACTGAAGCTTTCTTT; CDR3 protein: CASSLEAENTEAFF
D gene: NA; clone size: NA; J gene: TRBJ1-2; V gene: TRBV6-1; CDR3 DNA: TGTGCCAGCAGTCCTCGGACCCCGATCGCCTATGGCTACACCTTC; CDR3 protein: CASSPRTPIAYGYTF
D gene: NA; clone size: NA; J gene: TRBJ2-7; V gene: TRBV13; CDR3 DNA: TGTGCCAGCAGCTTAAGGCGTCTCGAGCAGTACTTC; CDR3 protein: CASSLRRLEQYF
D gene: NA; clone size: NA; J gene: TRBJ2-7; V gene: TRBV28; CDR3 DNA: TGTGCCAGCAGTTTCTCCCCCACGGATGCCTACGAGCAGTACTTC; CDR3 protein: CASSFSPTDAYEQYF
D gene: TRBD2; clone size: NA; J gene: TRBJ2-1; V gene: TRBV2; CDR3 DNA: TGTGCCAGCAGTCTGACTAGCCCCCGGGGGGGCCACAATGAGCAGTTCTTC; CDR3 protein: CASSLTSPRGGHNEQFF
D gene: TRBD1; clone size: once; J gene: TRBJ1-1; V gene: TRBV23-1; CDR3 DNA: TGCGCCAGCAGTCAAAAGGACAGGGGAGTTGGCAACACTGAAGCTTTCTTT; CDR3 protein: CASSQKDRGVGNTEAFF
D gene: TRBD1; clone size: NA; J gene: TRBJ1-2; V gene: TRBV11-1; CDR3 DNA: TGTGCCAGCAGCTTAACCCACGACAGGGGGTGGCATGGCTACACCTTC; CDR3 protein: CASSLTHDRGWHGYTF
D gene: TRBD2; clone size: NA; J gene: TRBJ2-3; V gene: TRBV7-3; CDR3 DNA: TGTGCCAGCAGCTTACGTCGAGCGGGACTAGCTACGCAGTATTTT; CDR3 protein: CASSLRRAGLATQYF
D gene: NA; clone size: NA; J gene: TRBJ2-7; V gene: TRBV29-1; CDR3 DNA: TGCAGCGTCGGCCTTGGGGGCTACGAGCAGTACTTC; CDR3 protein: CSVGLGGYEQYF
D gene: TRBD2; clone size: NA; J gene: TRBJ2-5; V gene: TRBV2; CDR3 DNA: TGTGCCAGCAGTGACGTTTTAGCTAGCGGGGGGCAAGAGACCCAGTACTTC; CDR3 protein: CASSDVLASGGQETQYF
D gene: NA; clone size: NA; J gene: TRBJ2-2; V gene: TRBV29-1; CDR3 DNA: TGCAGCGTTTATGAAAACGGGGAGCTGTTTTTT; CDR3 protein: CSVYENGELFF
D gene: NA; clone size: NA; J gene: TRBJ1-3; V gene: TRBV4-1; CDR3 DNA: TGCGCCAGCAGCCAAGTTACGGTCTCTGGAAACACCATATATTTT; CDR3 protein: CASSQVTVSGNTIYF